The sequence of this TCR beta chain was determined in a study of post-analysis software for immune sequencing data. Study as a whole: The disease courses covered relapsing-remitting, secondary progressive and progressive-relapsing multiple sclerosis.

Overall study findings and caveats: Roughly 5 TRBV segments, including TRBV5-6, TRBV5-1 and TRBV20-1, were more frequent in patients than controls.

Unique molecular identifiers featured in each of the TCR beta cDNA libraries. TCRdb reanalysed the PCR reads using MiXCR and keeps one entry per CDR3 protein. The repertoire includes approximately 360,000 distinct CDR3 sequences, less than 40% of them detected once, and about an eighth sits in the top ten. A word on this clonotype: Its antigen is unidentified.

The germline V gene has CDR1 LGHNA and CDR2 YSLEER. The CDR3 sequence is 18 residues long. Deletions cut 0 bases from V and 0 bases from J, with 12 bases between. The receptor comes from a girl aged 10 to 17 with multiple sclerosis. Sequenced input: blood. The V gene is TRBV4-3, the J gene TRBJ2-6, with no clear D. CDR3 sequence: CASSQDWQAHSGANVLTF. The CDR3 DNA reads TGCGCCAGCAGCCAAGATTGGCAGGCACACTCTGGGGCCAACGTCCTGACTTTC.